This T cell receptor (beta chain) stems from a study of blood T cell repertoires in COVID-19. Data came from immunoSEQ multiplex PCR; TCRdb stores just in-frame clones and leaves some out. The table records around 220,000 clones, about 90% of them present only once. Sequences were obtained from peripheral blood. The TCR sequence derives from a man aged 18 to 35 with active or convalescent COVID-19.

The CDR3 DNA follows: TGTGCCAGCAGCTTGGGTCGGACTAGCGGGTACAATGAGCAGTTCTTC. Protein sequence: CASSLGRTSGYNEQFF. The chain combines TRBV5-8 with TRBJ2-1; 11 nucleotides align to TRBD2. V was pared by 0 bases and J by 4 bases, with 3 bases of the junction left unmatched. The CDR3 is made up of 16 amino acids. CDR1 and CDR2 (germline): SGHTS, YDEGEE.